These 26 T cell receptor beta chains were sequenced from one sample in a study of cytotoxic CD8 clonotypes in ibrutinib-treated CLL. The protocol was immunoSEQ multiplex PCR, while the TCRdb copy is restricted to in-frame clones and leaves out a portion. The sample holds approximately 280,000 clones, around 69% seen once. Sequenced material: PBMCs, taken at disease progression, from a patient treated with ibrutinib. The receptor source for this set is a human donor with chronic lymphocytic leukemia.

V is TRBV5-1 and J is TRBJ2-7, with a weak D call TRBD2 (6 bases). CDR3 size: 16 residues. Trimming shortened V by 0 bases and J by 2 bases, and 15 bases separated the two germline ends. From germline, CDR1 is SGHRS and CDR2 YFSETQ. The CDR3 DNA sequence: TGCGCCAGCAGCTTGGATTCGGGGGTAGAGACCTACGAGCAGTACTTC. Its translation is CASSLDSGVETYEQYF.

The V call is TRBV9, the J call TRBJ2-1; 10 bases fit TRBD2. J gave up 0 bases and V 4 bases, and 13 bases lay outside the gene matches. Germline CDR1 and CDR2: SGDLS and YYNGEE. The length of the CDR3 is 19 residues. CDR3 sequence reads: CASSSHGASGSFSYNEQFF. In DNA form, the CDR3 reads TGTGCCAGCAGCTCACATGGGGCTAGCGGGAGCTTCTCCTACAATGAGCAGTTCTTC.

The chain joins TRBV19 to TRBJ2-1; maybe TRBD1 (6 bases). The CDR3 has 16 amino acids. Trimming cost V 3 bases and J 3 bases, with 15 bases left between them. Germline V gene sequence: CDR1 LNHDA, CDR2 SQIVND (reference sequence). CDR3 nucleotide sequence: TGTGCCAGTAGTATTCCAGGGGCCCCTCTCTACAATGAGCAGTTCTTC. Its translation is CASSIPGAPLYNEQFF.

The rearrangement uses TRBV20-1 and TRBJ1-1; D ambiguous. The CDR3 runs 11 residues. Germline V gene sequence: CDR1 DFQATT, CDR2 SNEGSKA (reference sequence). V shed 7 bases and J shed 2 bases, with 8 bases lying between them. Here the CDR3 reads CSVSLNTEAFF. The CDR3 nucleotides are TGCAGTGTTTCACTCAACACTGAAGCTTTCTTT.

J is TRBJ1-6 and V is TRBV6-5; 7 bases are shared with TRBD1. The trim removed 7 bases at V and 8 bases at J, leaving 5 bases unmatched. The CDR3 totals 13 residues. Germline V lookup: CDR1 MNHEY, CDR2 SVGAGI. For the CDR3, the DNA is TGTGCCAGCAAAAAGGGGGCTCATTCACCCCTCCACTTT. It translates to CASKKGAHSPLHF.

The CDR3 DNA is TGTGCCAGCATAGACGCGCGGTTGAACACTGAAGCTTTCTTT. Its protein product is CASIDARLNTEAFF. The rearrangement joins TRBV25-1 to TRBJ1-1; the D is unclear. The V gene's germline CDR1 is MGHDK and CDR2 SYGVNS. V lost 7 bases and J lost 0, with 12 bases in between. The CDR3 runs to 14 residues.

The chain combines TRBV9 with TRBJ2-3; 8 bases map to TRBD1. CDR3 length: 17 amino acids. CDR1 and CDR2 (germline): SGDLS, YYNGEE. Trimming removed 0 bases from V and 6 bases from J; junction bases left unmatched: 12. The CDR3 loop is CASSVGSAGGLRDTQYF. The CDR3 DNA reads TGTGCCAGCAGCGTAGGCTCGGCAGGGGGCCTGAGGGATACGCAGTATTTT.

The chain links TRBV2 to TRBJ2-1; no reliable D call. Between the trimmed V and J ends, which lost 6 bases and 8 bases, there was a span of 11 bases. The CDR3 totals 12 residues. Germline assignment: CDR1 SNHLY and CDR2 FYNNEI. CDR3 nucleotides: TGTGCCAGCAGGGTTAGGTACGATGAGCAGTTCTTC. Translation: CASRVRYDEQFF.

The V gene is TRBV5-6, the J gene TRBJ2-7; D possibly corresponds to TRBD2 (6 bases). The CDR3 sequence is 15 residues long. With 2 bases removed from V and 5 bases from J, the gap between germline ends came to 17 bases. Germline V gene lookup returns CDR1 SGHDT and CDR2 YYEEEE. DNA of the CDR3: TGTGCCAGCAGCTTTCCCGGCGGGAACCCCCACGAGCAGTACTTC. It encodes CASSFPGGNPHEQYF.

The chain carries TRBV25-1 and TRBJ1-2; 8 bases fit TRBD1. After removal of 6 bases from V and 5 bases from J, the junction contained 14 bases not matched to a gene. This CDR3 spans 16 amino acids. CDR1 is MGHDK, CDR2 SYGVNS, per germline. CDR3 DNA: TGTGCCAGCAGCACGACAGGGGAAGGACCTTGGTATGGCTACACCTTC. Translated: CASSTTGEGPWYGYTF.

This clone showed up just a few times. The V call is TRBV10-3, the J call TRBJ1-6; a possible D gene is TRBD1 (5 bases). The germline V gene encodes CDR1 ENHRY and CDR2 SYGVKD. With 11 bases removed from V and 9 bases from J, the gap between germline ends came to 17 bases. CDR3 size: 13 residues. CDR3 sequence (DNA): TGTGCCGTCGTGGGGGACGGAGGTTCACCCCTCCACTTT. Protein product: CAVVGDGGSPLHF.

The V gene is TRBV19, the J gene TRBJ1-2, with D unresolved. Germline V gene data show CDR1 as LNHDA and CDR2 as SQIVND (reference sequence). CDR3 length: 13 residues. V lost 2 bases and J 4 bases, leaving 8 bases between the germline ends. CDR3 bases: TGTGCCAGTAGTATACCCAACTTCTATGGCTACACCTTC. Amino acid sequence: CASSIPNFYGYTF.

The rearrangement joins TRBV28 to TRBJ2-3; TRBD1 or TRBD2 may be the D gene (5 bases each). The length of the CDR3 is 15 residues. Looked up from germline, CDR1 is MDHEN and CDR2 is SYDVKM. The V and J ends lost 3 bases and 7 bases respectively, with 17 bases between them. In DNA form, the CDR3 reads TGTGCCAGCAGTTTCTCCTTGTCCCGGGACCATACGCAGTATTTT. Its protein is CASSFSLSRDHTQYF.

This sequence joins TRBV11-2 and TRBJ2-7, with a possible D match to TRBD2 (5 bases). The CDR3 length is 14 residues. Germline loops: CDR1 SGHAT, CDR2 FQNNGV. Trimming pared 2 bases from V and 6 bases from J, leaving 14 bases between. The CDR3 coding sequence is TGTGCCAGCAGCTTATTCCTAGCTTCGGTCGAGCAGTACTTC. It translates to CASSLFLASVEQYF.

The chain couples TRBV6-5 to TRBJ2-7; D is possibly TRBD1 (6 bases). The ends were cut back, 7 bases at V and 3 bases at J, with 16 bases in the middle. The CDR3 has 14 amino acids. The V gene's germline CDR1 is MNHEY and CDR2 SVGAGI. The CDR3: CASKKQGWFYEQYF. CDR3 nucleotide sequence: TGTGCCAGCAAAAAACAGGGTTGGTTCTACGAGCAGTACTTC.

V gene TRBV5-1 combines with J gene TRBJ2-3; D is unclear. CDR1 is SGHRS, CDR2 YFSETQ, per germline. V lost 0 bases and J 5 bases, leaving 10 bases between the germline ends. This CDR3 spans 14 amino acids. In DNA form, the CDR3 reads TGCGCCAGCAGCTTGGCCCAGCCAGGAGATACGCAGTATTTT. Residues: CASSLAQPGDTQYF.

This chain links TRBV5-1 with TRBJ2-4; maybe TRBD1 (5 bases). The CDR3 contains 14 residues. Germline lookup yields CDR1 SGHRS and CDR2 YFSETQ. V lost 4 bases and J lost 1, with 9 bases in between. CDR3 bases: TGCGCCAGCAGCCCAGGGCTCGCCAAAAACATTCAGTACTTC. Amino acids: CASSPGLAKNIQYF.

The chain combines TRBV5-1 with TRBJ1-1; 8 bases map to TRBD1. The CDR3 extends over 14 amino acids. The junction had 5 bases not matched to a gene; V was cut back by 3 bases and J by 4 bases. From germline, CDR1 is SGHRS and CDR2 YFSETQ. CDR3 region: CASSSRQGSTEAFF. The DNA for the CDR3 is TGCGCCAGCAGCTCCCGACAGGGGAGCACTGAAGCTTTCTTT.

The chain employs TRBV11-2 and TRBJ1-2, with D possibly being TRBD1 (6 bases). Germline V gene lookup returns CDR1 SGHAT and CDR2 FQNNGV. V was pared by 1 base and J by 0 bases, with 21 bases between. This CDR3 has 19 residues. As DNA, the CDR3 is TGTGCCAGCAGCTTAGGTGGTACAGTCCGGGACAAAACTAACTATGGCTACACCTTC. Translation: CASSLGGTVRDKTNYGYTF.

V and J are TRBV28 and TRBJ1-2, with D perhaps matching TRBD1 (5 bases). The CDR3 runs 20 residues. CDR1 and CDR2 (germline): MDHEN, SYDVKM. Trimming took off 3 bases at V and 2 bases at J, with 28 bases between the two ends. The CDR3 DNA reads as TGTGCCAGCAGTTTTTACAACCATTACAGGAACAGGAGTAGGAACTATGGCTACACCTTC. This translates into CASSFYNHYRNRSRNYGYTF.

This clone was observed a handful of times. J is TRBJ1-2 and V is TRBV4-1; D is undetermined. The CDR3 length is 13 residues. The germline V and J ends were trimmed by 2 bases and 4 bases, with 8 bases remaining between them. Germline CDR1 and CDR2: MGHRA and YSYEKL. The CDR3 nucleotides read TGCGCCAGCAGCCAAACGCCAGGCTATGGCTACACCTTC. Protein product: CASSQTPGYGYTF.

The rearrangement joins TRBV27 to TRBJ2-5, with 8 bases aligning to TRBD1. CDR3 length equals 15 residues. The junction had 7 bases not matched to a gene; V was cut back by 5 bases and J by 2 bases. Per the germline V gene, CDR1 is MNHEY and CDR2 is SMNVEV (reference sequence). In nucleotides, the CDR3 is TGTGCCAGCAGTACATGGACAGGGAAACAAGAGACCCAGTACTTC. Residues: CASSTWTGKQETQYF.

This clone occurred once. This chain links TRBV18 with TRBJ2-2; D uncertain. Deletions cut 3 bases from V and 0 bases from J, with 11 bases between. The germline CDR1 and CDR2 sequences are KGHSH and LQKENI. CDR3 size: 16 residues. Written as DNA, the CDR3 is TGTGCCAGCTCACCGATCTGGGGATCGAACACCGGGGAGCTGTTTTTT. As protein: CASSPIWGSNTGELFF.

The V gene is TRBV19, the J gene TRBJ1-3; no definite D call. CDR1 is LNHDA, CDR2 SQIVND, per germline (reference sequence). V lost 7 bases to trimming and J lost 1 base, with 14 bases between them. This CDR3 has 15 residues. CDR3: CASTFSGTSGNTIYF. The CDR3 bases are TGTGCCAGTACCTTCTCCGGTACTTCTGGAAACACCATATATTTT. Drawing the rest from reference TRBV19 and TRBJ1-3, the complete variable domain is DGGITQSPKYLFRKEGQNVTLSCEQNLNHDAMYWYRQDPGQGLRLIYYSQIVNDFQKGDIAEGYSVSREKKESFPLTVTSAQKNPTAFYLCASTFSGTSGNTIYFGEGSWLTVV.

This chain uses TRBV7-6 with TRBJ1-1; the D gene is possibly TRBD1 (6 bases). V was pared by 5 bases and J by 7 bases, with 17 bases between. The CDR3 length is 14 residues. Germline loops: CDR1 SGHVS, CDR2 FNYEAQ. The CDR3 reads CASSTATGPGEAFF. The CDR3 DNA reads TGTGCCAGCAGCACAGCCACAGGGCCTGGTGAAGCTTTCTTT.

The V and J genes are TRBV29-1 and TRBJ2-7, with D unresolved. Germline V gene sequence: CDR1 SQVTM, CDR2 ANQGSEA. The CDR3 length is 12 residues. V was pared by 2 bases and J by 2 bases, with 7 bases between. Here the CDR3 DNA reads TGCAGCGTTGAATCACTCACCTACGAGCAGTACTTC. It yields the protein CSVESLTYEQYF.